This TCR beta chain was sequenced for a study of T cells after yellow fever vaccination. Researchers made TCR cDNA using 5'RACE template switching, and this step added a universal primer site and UMIs. TCRdb processed the 5' RACE reads anew with MiXCR; each CDR3 protein has one entry. The sample contains some 670,000 distinct CDR3 sequences, approximately 13% of which appear only once. Findings and limits, study-wide: The study noted that FACS-sorted repertoires could contain abundant clonotypes contaminating from the bulk population. Weaker overall was a secondary response that nonetheless peaked faster, on day 5 versus 15. Post-booster repertoires contained most primary-vaccination clones again (about 95% CD4, roughly 90% CD8).

Germline CDR1 and CDR2: DFQATT and SNEGSKA (reference sequence). The CDR3 covers 14 residues. Trimming shortened V by 4 bases and J by 0 bases, and 13 bases separated the two germline ends. Only a few counts were recorded for this clonotype. The target antigen is unknown. The chain joins TRBV20-1 to TRBJ2-7; D possibly corresponds to TRBD1 (6 bases). The sequence was collected from a man between 25 and 39 years old who received the YFV17D yellow fever vaccine. The sample in question was PBMCs, obtained on the day of the yellow fever booster vaccination. The CDR3: CSAKTGRASYEQYF. As DNA, the CDR3 is TGCAGTGCTAAGACAGGACGGGCCTCCTACGAGCAGTACTTC.